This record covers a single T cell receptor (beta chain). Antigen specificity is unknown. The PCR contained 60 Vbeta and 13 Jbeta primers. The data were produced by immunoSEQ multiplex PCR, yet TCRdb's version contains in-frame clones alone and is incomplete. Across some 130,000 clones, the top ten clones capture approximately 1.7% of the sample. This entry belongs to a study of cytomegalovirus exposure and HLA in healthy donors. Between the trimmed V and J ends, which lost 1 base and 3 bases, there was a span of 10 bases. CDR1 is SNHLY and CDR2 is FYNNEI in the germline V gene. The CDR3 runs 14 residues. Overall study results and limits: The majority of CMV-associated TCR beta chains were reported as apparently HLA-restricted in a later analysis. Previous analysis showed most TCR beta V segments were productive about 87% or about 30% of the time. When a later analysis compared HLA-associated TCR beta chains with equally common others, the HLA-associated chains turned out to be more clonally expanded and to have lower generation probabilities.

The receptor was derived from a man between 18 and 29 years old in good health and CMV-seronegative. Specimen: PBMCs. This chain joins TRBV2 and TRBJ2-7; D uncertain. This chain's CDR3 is CASSEENTIYEQYF. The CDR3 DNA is TGTGCCAGCAGTGAAGAAAACACCATCTACGAGCAGTACTTC.